One sample yielded the 10 T cell receptor beta chains listed below, sequenced in a study of metastatic and nonmetastatic thyroid tumors. No patient received treatment before thyroid surgery. Through MiXCR, TCRdb re-clonotyped the PCR reads. The table has about 16,000 clones, 31% seen once. Sequencing was done on a sample of blood. These receptors were obtained from a female donor with papillary thyroid cancer or a benign thyroid nodule (not recorded which). Some clones in this sample may be carry-over from other donors' samples.

By frequency in the sample, this clone is medium-sized. This sequence joins TRBV6-1 and TRBJ1-6; D gene uncertain. CDR1 and CDR2 from the germline V gene are MNHNS and SASEGT. Trimming left V 4 bases short and J 3 bases short, with 10 bases between. This CDR3 has 15 amino acids. In DNA, the CDR3 is TGTGCCAGCAGTGTCGGGTATTACTATAATTCACCCCTCCACTTT. Translating gives CASSVGYYYNSPLHF.

This chain uses TRBV2 with TRBJ2-5; D may match TRBD1 or TRBD2 (7 bases each). Trimming took off 6 bases at V and 0 bases at J, with 11 bases between the two ends. CDR1 is SNHLY and CDR2 is FYNNEI in the germline V gene. The CDR3 is 14 amino acids. The CDR3 spells CASRGGGYQETQYF. Here the CDR3 DNA reads TGTGCCAGCAGGGGAGGGGGCTACCAAGAGACCCAGTACTTC.

Turning to this clone: Here the CDR3 omits its conserved ending phenylalanine or tryptophan, so a read error is the likely source. This rearrangement joins TRBV20-1 to TRBJ1-2, with D possibly matching TRBD1 (5 bases). V lost 3 bases to trimming and J lost 5 bases, with 22 bases between them. Germline V lookup: CDR1 DFQATT, CDR2 SNEGSKA (reference sequence). The length of the CDR3 is 16 residues. The CDR3 is CSARWVVWGVPYGYTL. The CDR3 DNA reads TGCAGTGCTAGGTGGGTTGTGTGGGGGGTTCCTTATGGCTACACCCTC.

This clone has a handful of counts. This chain uses TRBV10-2 with TRBJ2-1; 8 nucleotides match TRBD1. Unmatched junction bases numbered 13, after V lost 0 bases and J lost 15 bases. The CDR3 is 15 residues long. Germline V CDR1 and CDR2: WSHSY, SAAADI. The CDR3 nucleotides are TGCGCCAGCAGTGAGTCTAGCCAGGGGGCGAGGCGGTTGTTCTTC. Its protein is CASSESSQGARRLFF.

V and J are TRBV20-1 and TRBJ2-7; either TRBD1 or TRBD2 may fit D (7 bases each). The CDR3 consists of 17 residues. In germline, CDR1 is DFQATT, CDR2 SNEGSKA (reference sequence). Trimming removed 6 bases at V and 0 bases at J, with 24 bases between. CDR3: CSASTWGGQTSSYEQYF. The CDR3, as DNA: TGCAGTGCCTCCACTTGGGGGGGACAGACAAGCTCCTACGAGCAGTACTTC.

This clone turned up a few times. V and J are TRBV27 and TRBJ1-1; D possibly corresponds to TRBD1 (5 bases). The V gene lost 6 bases and the J gene lost 6 bases, with 14 bases spanning the gap. This CDR3 contains 13 residues. CDR1 and CDR2 (germline): MNHEY, SMNVEV (reference sequence). The CDR3 region is CASSLGGGAEAFF. The CDR3 DNA reads TGTGCCAGCAGCCTGGGGGGGGGGGCTGAAGCTTTCTTT.

The V gene is TRBV7-2, the J gene TRBJ1-5; no reliable D call. V was trimmed by 9 bases and J by 8 bases, leaving 20 bases between them. Germline-derived CDR1 and CDR2 are SGHTA and FQGNSA. The CDR3 spans 14 residues. CDR3 in DNA: TGTGCCAGAAGATCCGGGCGGCCCCATAAGCCCCAGCATTTT. Amino acid sequence: CARRSGRPHKPQHF.

As regards this clone: Mismatch with germline at one junction end may stem from a read error. The J gene is TRBJ2-7, the V gene TRBV2, with a possible D match to TRBD1 (5 bases). The CDR3 covers 14 residues. From germline, CDR1 is SNHLY and CDR2 FYNNEI. The CDR3 nucleotides read TGCGCCAGCCTTTCATGGGGCGCAATGTGCGAGCAGTACTTC. Protein product: CASLSWGAMCEQYF.

The V gene is TRBV7-2, the J gene TRBJ2-3; D is uncertain. Germline-derived CDR1 and CDR2 are SGHTA and FQGNSA. V was trimmed by 0 bases and J by 8 bases, leaving 18 bases between them. The CDR3 length is 16 residues. The CDR3 is CASSLAYSEAVRTQYF. Here the CDR3 DNA reads TGTGCCAGCAGCTTAGCCTACTCCGAGGCCGTCCGTACGCAGTATTTT. The variable domain in full, with the rest retrieved from reference TRBV7-2 and TRBJ2-3, is GAGVSQSPSNKVTEKGKDVELRCDPISGHTALYWYRQSLGQGLEFLIYFQGNSAPDKSGLPSDRFSAERTGGSVSTLTIQRTQQEDSAVYLCASSLAYSEAVRTQYFGPGTRLTVL.

V and J are TRBV6-1 and TRBJ1-1; 9 bases are shared with TRBD1. V shed 6 bases, J shed 6 bases, and the junction held 11 bases outside the gene matches. Looked up from germline, CDR1 is MNHNS and CDR2 is SASEGT. The CDR3 is made up of 15 amino acids. The CDR3 spells CASSRHDRGDPEAFF. As DNA, the CDR3 is TGTGCCAGCAGCCGCCATGACAGGGGGGATCCTGAAGCTTTCTTT.